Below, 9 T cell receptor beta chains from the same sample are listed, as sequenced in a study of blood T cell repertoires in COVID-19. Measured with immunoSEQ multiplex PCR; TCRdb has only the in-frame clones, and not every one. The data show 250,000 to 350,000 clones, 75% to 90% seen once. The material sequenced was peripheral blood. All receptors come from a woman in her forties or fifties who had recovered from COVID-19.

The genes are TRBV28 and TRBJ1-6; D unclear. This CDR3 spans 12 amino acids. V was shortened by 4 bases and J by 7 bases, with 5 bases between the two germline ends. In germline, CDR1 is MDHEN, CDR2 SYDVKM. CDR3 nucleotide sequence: TGTGCCAGCAGTTCCGTAAATTCACCCCTCCACTTT. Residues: CASSSVNSPLHF.

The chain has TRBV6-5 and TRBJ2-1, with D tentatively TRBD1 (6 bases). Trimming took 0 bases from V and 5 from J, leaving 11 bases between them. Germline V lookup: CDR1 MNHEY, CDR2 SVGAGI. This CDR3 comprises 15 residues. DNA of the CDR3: TGTGCCAGCAGTTACTCTTGGACAGCCAACAATGAGCAGTTCTTC. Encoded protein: CASSYSWTANNEQFF.

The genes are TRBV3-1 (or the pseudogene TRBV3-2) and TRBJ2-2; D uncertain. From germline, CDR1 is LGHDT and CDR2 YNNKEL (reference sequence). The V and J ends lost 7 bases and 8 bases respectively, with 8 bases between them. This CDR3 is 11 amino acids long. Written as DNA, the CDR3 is TGTGCCAGCAAAGGAGCGGGGGAGCTGTTTTTT. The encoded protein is CASKGAGELFF.

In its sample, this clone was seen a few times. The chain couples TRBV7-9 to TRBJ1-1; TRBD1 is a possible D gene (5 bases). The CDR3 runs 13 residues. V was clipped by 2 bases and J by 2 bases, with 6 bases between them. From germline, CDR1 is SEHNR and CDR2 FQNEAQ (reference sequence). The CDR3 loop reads CASSLTGNTEAFF. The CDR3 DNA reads TGTGCCAGCAGCTTAACAGGAAACACTGAAGCTTTCTTT.

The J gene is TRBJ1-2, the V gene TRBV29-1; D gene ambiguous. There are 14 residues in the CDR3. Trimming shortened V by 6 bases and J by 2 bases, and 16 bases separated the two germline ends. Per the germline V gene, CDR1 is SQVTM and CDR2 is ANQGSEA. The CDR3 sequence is CSVRLTHPNYGYTF. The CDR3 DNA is TGCAGCGTGAGGCTGACGCACCCAAACTATGGCTACACCTTC.

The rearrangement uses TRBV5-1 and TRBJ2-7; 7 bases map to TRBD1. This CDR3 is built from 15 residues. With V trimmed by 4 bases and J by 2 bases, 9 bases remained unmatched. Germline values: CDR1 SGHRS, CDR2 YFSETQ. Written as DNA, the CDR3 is TGCGCCAGCAGCCCGTCTTGGGACAGACCCTACGAGCAGTACTTC. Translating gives CASSPSWDRPYEQYF.

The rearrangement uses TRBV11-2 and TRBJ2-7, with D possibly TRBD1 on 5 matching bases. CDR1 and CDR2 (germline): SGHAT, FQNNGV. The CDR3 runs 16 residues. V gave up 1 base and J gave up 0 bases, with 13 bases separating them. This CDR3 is CASSLGRRAISYEQYF. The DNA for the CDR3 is TGTGCCAGCAGCTTAGGGCGCAGGGCTATCTCCTACGAGCAGTACTTC.

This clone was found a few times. The CDR3 region has the DNA TGTGCCAGTAGTATAGCACCGGGGTTGAGCAATCAGCCCCAGCATTTT. Residues: CASSIAPGLSNQPQHF. The chain employs TRBV19 and TRBJ1-5; no reliable D call. The CDR3 runs to 16 residues. Trimming removed 1 base at V and 1 base at J, with 11 bases between. Germline V lookup: CDR1 LNHDA, CDR2 SQIVND (reference sequence). Variable domain in full (rest from reference TRBV19 and TRBJ1-5): DGGITQSPKYLFRKEGQNVTLSCEQNLNHDAMYWYRQDPGQGLRLIYYSQIVNDFQKGDIAEGYSVSREKKESFPLTVTSAQKNPTAFYLCASSIAPGLSNQPQHFGDGTRLSIL.

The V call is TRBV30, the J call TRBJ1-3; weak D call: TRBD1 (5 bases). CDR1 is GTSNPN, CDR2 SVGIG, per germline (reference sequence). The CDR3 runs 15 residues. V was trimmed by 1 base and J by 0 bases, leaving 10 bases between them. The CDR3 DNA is TGTGCCTGGAGTGAGGTAGGGGCCTCTGGAAACACCATATATTTT. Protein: CAWSEVGASGNTIYF.